The clone carrying this TCR beta chain was counted only a few times. This sample is drawn from a study of blood T cell repertoires in COVID-19. Study overall: The analysed material was cDNA or gDNA that came from T cells, B-cell-depleted T cells, or PBMCs.

The CDR3 sequence is 18 residues long. V was pared by 0 bases and J by 0 bases, with 8 bases of the junction left unmatched. Germline V lookup: CDR1 MGHRA, CDR2 YSYEKL. Repertoires were generated with immunoSEQ multiplex PCR, while TCRdb's copy carries only in-frame clones and drops some. This table has approximately 210,000 clones, about 82% appearing once. Sequences were obtained from peripheral blood. The origin of this receptor is a man in his 60s with COVID-19, enrolled during active disease. V is TRBV4-1 and J is TRBJ1-5; TRBD1 matches 7 bases. The CDR3 DNA reads as TGCGCCAGCAGCCAAGATTTCGGGACAGCCTTTAGCAATCAGCCCCAGCATTTT. Translation: CASSQDFGTAFSNQPQHF.